This is a list of T cell receptor beta chains from one sample in a study of blood T cell repertoires in COVID-19. The repertoire was sequenced with immunoSEQ multiplex PCR; TCRdb's copy has only in-frame clones and lacks some. The data contain some 200,000 clones, 80% to 85% of them singletons. Specimen: peripheral blood. These receptors came from a human donor with acute or convalescent COVID-19. The donor label of this sample is uncertain. The conserved cysteine and the conserved F or W are not part of the CDR3 here. Rows may omit the clone size; those that give it use once, few, many or a size class.

few TRBJ2-2 TRBV4-2 ASSQVNLAGDTGELF
once TRBJ2-5 TRBV7-2 ASSLGPGLAGGETQY
NA TRBJ2-1 TRBV13 ASSPGLAGGPGYNEQF
NA TRBJ2-1 TRBV5-1 ASSLGTSGYNEQF
NA TRBJ2-3 TRBV19 ASSDDRITDTQY
once TRBJ2-7 TRBV28 ASSLIAGGPYEQY
medium-sized TRBJ2-2 TRBV6-4 ASSITGGGTGELF
NA TRBJ2-1 TRBV21-1 ASSKVWDKGEQF
NA TRBJ2-3 TRBV19 ASSISSSTDTQY
NA TRBJ2-2 TRBV3-1/TRBV3-2 ASSQQGIGELF
NA TRBJ2-6 TRBV5-8 ASSLIIYLSGANVLT
NA TRBJ2-3 TRBV30 AWSRTSAYTDTQY
NA TRBJ1-1 TRBV30 AWNRVGGAF
NA TRBJ2-3 TRBV27 ASSRLAGGSDTQY
NA TRBJ2-3 TRBV13 ASRLLGQGPNTQY
once TRBJ2-2 TRBV2 ASSDRTGGTGELF
NA TRBJ1-6 TRBV29-1 SVEDRAPKLTNSPLH
NA TRBJ1-2 TRBV2 ASSSGLYGYT
NA TRBJ2-2 TRBV7-2 AAGRGGTGELF
once TRBJ2-7 TRBV5-1 ASSLAAPGEGEQY
few TRBJ1-1 TRBV2 ASRTGGPTEAF
NA TRBJ2-1 TRBV19 ASSILTGRKF